This T cell receptor beta chain was documented in a study of blood T cells in healthy people across ages. About the research overall: Template switching caught about one barcoded beta molecule for each two T cells.

Trimming shortened V by 0 bases and J by 4 bases, and 12 bases separated the two germline ends. CDR1 is MNHNY, CDR2 SVGAGI, per germline (reference sequence). This CDR3 is built from 15 residues. Details on this clonotype: The antigen is unknown.

The authors ran a second PCR of roughly 6 to 12 cycles using a sample-barcoded 5' primer and a J-beta primer mix. TCRdb fed the 5' RACE reads into MiXCR, producing one record per CDR3 protein. This table holds around 1,700,000 distinct CDR3 sequences, roughly 27% found once. Study results and limitations: With donor CMV status unknown, expanded clonotype changes were possibly confounded. A strong correlation was seen between TCR beta diversity and naive T cell percentage.

The clonotype originates from a woman in her 30s in good health. The J gene is TRBJ1-2, the V gene TRBV6-6; the D gene is possibly TRBD1 (6 bases). The sequenced sample was blood. CDR3 in amino acids: CASSYSDTGSYGYTF. Written as DNA, the CDR3 is TGTGCCAGCAGTTACTCTGACACAGGGAGCTATGGCTACACCTTC.